The entry below gives a single T cell receptor (beta chain) sequence along with its context. Trimming stripped 4 bases from V and 4 bases from J, with 8 bases between. CDR1 is SNHLY and CDR2 is FYNNEI in the germline V gene. This CDR3 is built from 13 residues. This specimen belongs to a study of T cell responses to AZD1222 COVID-19 vaccine. Clones were sequenced by immunoSEQ multiplex PCR, and TCRdb holds only the in-frame ones, with some missing. Of 100,000 to 120,000 clones listed, roughly nine tenths are singletons. The origin of this receptor is an adult in good health. The sample here was peripheral blood, taken on day 0 of AZD1222 vaccination. This chain links TRBV2 with TRBJ1-5; D call uncertain. CDR3 coding DNA: TGTGCCAGCAGTGGTCAAGAAAATCAGCCCCAGCATTTT. Encoded protein: CASSGQENQPQHF.